This TCR beta chain was recovered during a study of T cell responses to AZD1222 COVID-19 vaccine. Details on this clone: Germline and junction disagree at one end, which may indicate a read error.

TCRdb's copy holds only in-frame clones and misses some; the assay was immunoSEQ multiplex PCR. Of 75,000 to 90,000 clones in the sample, around 73% were seen once. Germline V lookup: CDR1 SNHLY, CDR2 FYNNEI. The CDR3 is 12 amino acids. The TCR originated in an adult in good health. The chain links TRBV2 to TRBJ1-4; maybe TRBD1 (5 bases). Sample: peripheral blood, taken on day 0 of AZD1222 vaccination. The DNA for the CDR3 is TGTGCCAGCAGCTTCTCACAAGGGGCCGGGCGTTTT. Amino acids: CASSFSQGAGRF.